Listed below are T cell receptor beta chains from one sample, sequenced in a study of OX40 agonist ivuxolimab in advanced cancers. Profiled with immunoSEQ multiplex PCR; TCRdb holds only in-frame clones, not every one. The sample has 75,000 to 100,000 clones, roughly four fifths seen once; the top ten hold roughly 5%. The sequencing here drew on CD4+ or CD8+ T cells sorted from blood, taken in a trial of the OX40 agonist ivuxolimab. These receptors came from an adult with an advanced solid tumor such as melanoma, head and neck, liver or kidney cancer. Both conserved end residues are part of each CDR3. D genes are given only for firm matches. Size tells how often a clone was seen (once, few, many) or the class of an expanded clone, and some rows leave it out.

TRBJ2-3,-,-,TRBV7-2,CASSPGAWTDTQYF
TRBJ2-7,TRBD1,-,TRBV10-3,CAINSDRGAYEQYF
TRBJ2-7,TRBD2,-,TRBV27,CASSLMWGGAYEQYF
TRBJ1-1,-,-,TRBV5-6,CASSFGLNTEAFF
TRBJ2-3,TRBD2,once,TRBV7-8,CASSPLAGGRTDTQYF
TRBJ2-7,-,-,TRBV5-1,CASSLAGAETYEQYF
TRBJ2-2,TRBD1,-,TRBV5-1,CASSLAAGTGITGELFF
TRBJ2-2,-,once,TRBV21-1,CASSKDWGALNTGELFF
TRBJ2-1,-,-,TRBV19,CASSLENEQFF
-,-,few,TRBV16,CASSQSGDEQYF
TRBJ1-1,-,-,TRBV7-2,CASSLDLVRAFF
TRBJ2-4,-,-,TRBV5-1,CASSLEGGAKNIQYF
TRBJ1-2,-,-,TRBV7-2,CASSPRRGGYTF
TRBJ2-3,TRBD2,-,TRBV5-1,CASSLDSGRADTQYF
TRBJ2-7,TRBD2,-,TRBV29-1,CSVSGTSGSYEQYF
TRBJ1-4,-,-,TRBV2,CASSTGTLATNEKLFF
TRBJ1-5,TRBD1,-,TRBV19,CASRVTGAHSNQPQHF
TRBJ1-2,-,-,TRBV7-2,CASSPQQGYGYTF
TRBJ2-1,TRBD2,-,TRBV4-3,CASSQGSSGGVPNEQFF
TRBJ1-2,-,-,TRBV6-1,CASSEPGGHVYGYTF
TRBJ2-1,-,-,TRBV9,CASSVDPSMNEQFF
TRBJ2-2,-,-,TRBV11-2,CASRASTTGELFF
TRBJ2-3,-,-,TRBV4-2,CASSYGGADTQYF
TRBJ1-3,-,-,TRBV19,CASSIAQLYF
TRBJ1-3,-,few,TRBV10-3,CAISESGTTGNTIYF
TRBJ2-7,TRBD1,-,TRBV27,CASSLLGTDSHEQYF
TRBJ2-7,-,-,TRBV7-6,CASSSPGGPYEQYF
TRBJ1-4,-,-,TRBV5-1,CASSMNGFGEKLFF
TRBJ1-1,-,-,TRBV11-1,CASSSMTITGSIHTEAFF
TRBJ1-5,TRBD1,-,TRBV19,CASSLRQGAANNQPQHF
TRBJ1-5,-,-,TRBV28,CASSSFGGAKGNQPQHF
TRBJ2-5,TRBD2,-,TRBV12-5,CASGLVPDGTSHQETQYF
-,-,-,TRBV7-9,CASSSPRAEAGYEQYF
TRBJ2-1,-,-,TRBV7-2,CASSPSRVSYEQFF
TRBJ2-7,-,-,TRBV27,CASSLSLGGEENYEQYF
TRBJ2-1,TRBD2,-,TRBV10-3,CAISSGTRSYNEQFF
TRBJ2-3,TRBD2,once,TRBV7-2,CASSLGASGASTDTQYF
TRBJ1-5,-,-,TRBV6-5,CASSQAVSNQPQHF
TRBJ1-1,-,-,TRBV19,CASSIMLENTEAFF
TRBJ2-1,-,-,TRBV5-1,CASSPRAGDNEQFF
TRBJ2-5,TRBD2,-,TRBV5-4,CASSGTSGLSGTQYF
TRBJ1-1,-,-,TRBV6-1,CASRPSPRVTEAFF
TRBJ2-3,-,-,TRBV29-1,CSVGPPMSGTTGTDTQYF